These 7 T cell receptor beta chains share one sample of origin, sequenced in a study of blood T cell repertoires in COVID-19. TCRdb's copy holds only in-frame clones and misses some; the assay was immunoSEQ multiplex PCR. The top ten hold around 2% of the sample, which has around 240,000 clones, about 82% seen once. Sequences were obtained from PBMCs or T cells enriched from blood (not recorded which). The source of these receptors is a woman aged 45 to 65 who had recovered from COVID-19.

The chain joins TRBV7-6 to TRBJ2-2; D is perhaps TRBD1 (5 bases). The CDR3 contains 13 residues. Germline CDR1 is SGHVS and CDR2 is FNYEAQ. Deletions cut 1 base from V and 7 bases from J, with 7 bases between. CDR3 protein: CASSLETDGELFF. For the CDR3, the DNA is TGTGCCAGCAGCTTAGAGACAGACGGGGAGCTGTTTTTT.

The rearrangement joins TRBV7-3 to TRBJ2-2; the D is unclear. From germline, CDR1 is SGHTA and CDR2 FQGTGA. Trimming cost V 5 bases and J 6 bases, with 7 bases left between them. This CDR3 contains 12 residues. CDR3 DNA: TGTGCCAGCAGCCTAGGATCCGGGGAGCTGTTTTTT. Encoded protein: CASSLGSGELFF.

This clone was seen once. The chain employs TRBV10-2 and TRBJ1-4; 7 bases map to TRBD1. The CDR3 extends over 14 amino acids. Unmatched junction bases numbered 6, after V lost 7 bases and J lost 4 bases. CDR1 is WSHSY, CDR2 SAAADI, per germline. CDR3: CASKRGTVNEKLFF. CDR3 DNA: TGCGCCAGCAAGCGGGGGACAGTTAATGAAAAACTGTTTTTT.

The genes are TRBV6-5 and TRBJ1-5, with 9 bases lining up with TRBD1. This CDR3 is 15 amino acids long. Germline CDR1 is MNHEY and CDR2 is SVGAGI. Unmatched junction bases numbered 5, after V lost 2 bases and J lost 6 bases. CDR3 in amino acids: CASSYGPGQGQPQHF. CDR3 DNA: TGTGCCAGCAGTTACGGGCCGGGACAGGGTCAGCCCCAGCATTTT.

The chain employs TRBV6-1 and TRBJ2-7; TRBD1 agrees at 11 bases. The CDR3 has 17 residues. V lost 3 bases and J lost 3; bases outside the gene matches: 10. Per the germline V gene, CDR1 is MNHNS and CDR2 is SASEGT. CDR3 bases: TGTGCCAGCAGTGATGGACAGGGGGCCGGTGGGGTCTACGAGCAGTACTTC. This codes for CASSDGQGAGGVYEQYF.

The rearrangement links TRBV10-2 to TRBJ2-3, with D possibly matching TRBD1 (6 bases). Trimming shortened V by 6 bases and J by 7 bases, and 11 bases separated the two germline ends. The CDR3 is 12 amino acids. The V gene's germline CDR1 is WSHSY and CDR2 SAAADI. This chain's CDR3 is CASRIQGYTQYF. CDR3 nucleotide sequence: TGCGCCAGCAGGATACAGGGTTATACGCAGTATTTT.

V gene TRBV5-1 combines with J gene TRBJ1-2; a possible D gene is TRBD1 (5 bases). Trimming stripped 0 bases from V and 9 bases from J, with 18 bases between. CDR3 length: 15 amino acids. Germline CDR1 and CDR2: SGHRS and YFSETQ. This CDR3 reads CASSLGSQGLVSYTF. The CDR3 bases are TGCGCCAGCAGCTTGGGGTCCCAGGGATTGGTAAGCTACACCTTC.